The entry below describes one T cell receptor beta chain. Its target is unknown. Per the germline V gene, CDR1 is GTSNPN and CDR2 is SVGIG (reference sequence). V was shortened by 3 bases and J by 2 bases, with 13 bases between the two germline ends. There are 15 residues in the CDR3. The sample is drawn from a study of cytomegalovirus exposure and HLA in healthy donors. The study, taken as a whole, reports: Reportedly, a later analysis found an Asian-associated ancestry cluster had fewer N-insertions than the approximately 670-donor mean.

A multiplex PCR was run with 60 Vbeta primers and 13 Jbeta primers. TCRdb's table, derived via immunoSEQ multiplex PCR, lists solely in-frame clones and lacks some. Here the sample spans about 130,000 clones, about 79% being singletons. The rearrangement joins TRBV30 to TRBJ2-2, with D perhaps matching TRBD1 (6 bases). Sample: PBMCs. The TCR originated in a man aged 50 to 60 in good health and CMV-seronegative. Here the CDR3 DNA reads TGTGCCTGGAGCAAACGGGACACCAACACCGGGGAGCTGTTTTTT. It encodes CAWSKRDTNTGELFF.